This passage covers 25 T cell receptor beta chains from one sample sequenced in a study of shared clonotypes between healthy human individuals. The table came from immunoSEQ multiplex PCR; TCRdb's copy has only in-frame clones and leaves some out. The sample includes about 2.4 million clones, 80% to 95% of them seen just once. The sequencing sample was made of naive CD4+ T cells from PBMCs. Subset described: CD45RA+ positively selected. Source of these receptors: a young man in good health. Some clones in this sample may be carry-over from other donors' samples.

The CDR3 DNA sequence: TGTGCCAGCAGTGAAAGGACAGGCAGCAATCAGCCCCAGCATTTT. Translating it yields CASSERTGSNQPQHF. This chain connects TRBV2 to TRBJ1-5, with 7 bases that match TRBD1. After removal of 2 bases from V and 1 base from J, the junction contained 2 bases not matched to a gene. In germline, CDR1 is SNHLY, CDR2 FYNNEI. The CDR3 is 15 amino acids.

The count of this clone is one. This chain joins TRBV14 and TRBJ1-1; D call uncertain. The CDR3 runs 14 residues. The germline gives CDR1 SGHDN, CDR2 FVKESK. V lost 6 bases, J lost 3 bases, and 14 bases lay in between. The CDR3 reads CASRSLRSDTEAFF. DNA for the CDR3: TGTGCCAGCAGGTCCCTGCGTTCCGACACTGAAGCTTTCTTT.

The rearrangement links TRBV10-3 to TRBJ2-5, with 12 nucleotides matching TRBD2. The end of the DNA aligns better with TRBJ2-7, so the J call may be wrong. The CDR3 is 17 amino acids. Germline-derived CDR1 and CDR2 are ENHRY and SYGVKD. CDR3 sequence: CAITEGLAGGRPYEQYF. The CDR3 nucleotides are TGTGCCATCACCGAGGGGCTAGCGGGAGGGCGGCCCTACGAGCAGTACTTC.

The DNA of the CDR3 is TGTGCCAGCAGTTTGTATTCTCCCGGGGAGCTGTTTTTT. Translated, it gives CASSLYSPGELFF. The V gene is TRBV7-3, the J gene TRBJ2-2; D gene ambiguous. The CDR3 contains 13 residues. The germline gives CDR1 SGHTA, CDR2 FQGTGA. The V and J ends lost 6 bases and 6 bases respectively, with 11 bases between them.

In its sample, this clone was seen a few times. The genes are TRBV7-9 and TRBJ1-2; 7 bases map to TRBD1. After removal of 11 bases from V and 8 bases from J, the junction contained 2 bases not matched to a gene. Germline V lookup: CDR1 SEHNR, CDR2 FQNEAQ (reference sequence). The CDR3 contains 9 residues. The CDR3 spells CAGGQGYTF. As DNA, the CDR3 is TGTGCCGGGGGACAGGGCTACACCTTC.

The chain carries TRBV30 and TRBJ1-4, with D possibly matching TRBD1 (5 bases). The CDR3 is made up of 16 amino acids. Trimming shortened V by 5 bases and J by 6 bases, and 22 bases separated the two germline ends. Germline loops: CDR1 GTSNPN, CDR2 SVGIG (reference sequence). This CDR3 reads CAWSKPRGLGDEKLFF. CDR3 sequence (DNA): TGTGCCTGGTCAAAACCCCGGGGGTTAGGGGATGAAAAACTGTTTTTT.

This CDR3 reads CSVDSDRSSYEQYF. CDR3 in DNA: TGCAGCGTTGACTCCGACAGGAGCTCCTACGAGCAGTACTTC. The chain carries TRBV29-1 and TRBJ2-7; D possibly corresponds to TRBD1 (6 bases). V lost 3 bases and J lost 0, with 12 bases in between. The CDR3 length is 14 residues. The germline gives CDR1 SQVTM, CDR2 ANQGSEA.

The chain links TRBV5-4 to TRBJ2-7; D ambiguous. Germline CDR1 is SGHNT and CDR2 is YYREEE (reference sequence). V was pared by 0 bases and J by 1 base, with 11 bases between. The CDR3 consists of 15 residues. CDR3 loop: CASSLDSAVSYEQYF. The CDR3 coding sequence is TGTGCCAGCAGCTTGGACAGTGCAGTTTCCTACGAGCAGTACTTC.

This chain's CDR3 is CASSKGQADYEQYF. In DNA, the CDR3 is TGTGCCAGCAGTAAAGGGCAGGCCGATTACGAGCAGTACTTC. This chain links TRBV2 with TRBJ2-7, with D hard to call. In germline, CDR1 is SNHLY, CDR2 FYNNEI. The CDR3 runs 14 residues. V gave up 5 bases and J gave up 4 bases, with 15 bases separating them.

This clone appeared once. The chain recombines TRBV5-6 with TRBJ1-2; D uncertain. The CDR3 is 14 residues long. Per the germline V gene, CDR1 is SGHDT and CDR2 is YYEEEE. V gave up 4 bases and J gave up 7 bases, with 17 bases separating them. The CDR3 sequence: CASSPRWGSRGYTF. The CDR3 region has the DNA TGTGCCAGCAGCCCTCGTTGGGGATCTCGTGGCTACACCTTC.

V is TRBV7-8 and J is TRBJ2-5; 9 positions match TRBD1. V shed 3 bases and J 3 bases; nucleotides not matched to a gene: 5. CDR1 is SGHVS and CDR2 is FQNEAQ in the germline V gene. There are 15 residues in the CDR3. The CDR3 coding sequence is TGTGCCAGCAGCTTGGGACAGGGTAGGGAAGAGACCCAGTACTTC. Its translation is CASSLGQGREETQYF.

The chain recombines TRBV5-1 with TRBJ2-3; 7 positions agree with TRBD2. The CDR3 runs 14 residues. Per germline, CDR1 SGHRS and CDR2 YFSETQ. V shed 4 bases and J 2 bases; nucleotides not matched to a gene: 4. Here the CDR3 reads CASSGGLVTDTQYF. The DNA of the CDR3 is TGCGCCAGCAGCGGTGGACTAGTCACAGATACGCAGTATTTT.

V and J are TRBV5-1 and TRBJ1-5, with 12 bases that match TRBD1. This CDR3 spans 17 amino acids. V trimming: 3 bases; J trimming: 0 bases; junction bases outside the gene matches: 4. The germline gives CDR1 SGHRS, CDR2 YFSETQ. CDR3 loop: CASSSGTGGISNQPQHF. CDR3 DNA sequence: TGCGCCAGCAGCTCCGGGACAGGGGGCATTAGCAATCAGCCCCAGCATTTT.

V gene TRBV28 combines with J gene TRBJ1-2; 8 bases match TRBD1. The CDR3 loop spans 15 amino acids. J was trimmed by 4 bases and V by 1 base; bases with no gene match: 5. The V gene's germline CDR1 is MDHEN and CDR2 SYDVKM. The CDR3 loop is CASSLYGTGRYGYTF. The CDR3 DNA reads TGTGCCAGCAGTTTATACGGGACAGGACGCTATGGCTACACCTTC.

Worth noting for this clone: The same CDR3 arises from other DNA sequences in this sample as well. V and J are TRBV5-1 and TRBJ1-1; D is possibly TRBD1 (5 bases). V lost 4 bases and J lost 1, with 11 bases in between. Germline V lookup: CDR1 SGHRS, CDR2 YFSETQ. This CDR3 spans 14 amino acids. CDR3 loop: CASSPDRKNTEAFF. In DNA form, the CDR3 reads TGCGCCAGCAGCCCCGACAGAAAGAACACTGAAGCTTTCTTT.

The CDR3 spells CASSQDSQVYYNEQFF. The CDR3 DNA sequence: TGTGCCAGCAGCCAAGATAGTCAGGTCTACTACAATGAGCAGTTCTTC. The chain is built from TRBV14 and TRBJ2-1, with unresolved D. Germline V gene sequence: CDR1 SGHDN, CDR2 FVKESK. V lost 0 bases and J 3 bases, leaving 12 bases between the germline ends. CDR3 length: 16 residues.

This rearrangement joins TRBV19 to TRBJ2-4, with D unresolved. This CDR3 has 15 residues. Germline CDR1 and CDR2: LNHDA and SQIVND (reference sequence). The V end was cut by 4 bases, the J end by 2 bases, with 12 bases between. DNA for the CDR3: TGTGCCAGTAGTACGAATTCGGATCCCAAAAACATTCAGTACTTC. It yields the protein CASSTNSDPKNIQYF.

This clone has just one count. The chain joins TRBV28 to TRBJ2-4, with D uncertain. V lost 2 bases to trimming and J lost 7 bases, with 12 bases between them. The CDR3 is 14 residues long. The germline V gene has CDR1 MDHEN and CDR2 SYDVKM. The CDR3 DNA follows: TGTGCCAGCAGTTTACCACATACACAGAACATTCAGTACTTC. Amino acids: CASSLPHTQNIQYF. Full variable domain (rest looked up from reference TRBV28 and TRBJ2-4): DVKVTQSSRYLVKRTGEKVFLECVQDMDHENMFWYRQDPGLGLRLIYFSYDVKMKEKGDIPEGYSVSREKKERFSLILESASTNQTSMYLCASSLPHTQNIQYFGAGTRLSVL.

This sequence joins TRBV27 and TRBJ2-5; D is unresolved. With 2 bases removed from V and 5 bases from J, the gap between germline ends came to 9 bases. Germline values: CDR1 MNHEY, CDR2 SMNVEV (reference sequence). This CDR3 region has 13 residues. This CDR3 reads CASSLGVGETQYF. The DNA for the CDR3 is TGTGCCAGCAGTTTAGGGGTGGGGGAGACCCAGTACTTC.

This chain links TRBV11-3 with TRBJ2-1, with D perhaps given as TRBD1 or TRBD2 (5 bases each). Germline assignment: CDR1 SGHNT and CDR2 YENEEA. The CDR3 has 16 residues. With 4 bases removed from V and 2 bases from J, the gap between germline ends came to 15 bases. The CDR3 spells CASSSGPGTTYNEQFF. The DNA for the CDR3 is TGTGCCAGCAGCTCGGGGCCGGGGACCACCTACAATGAGCAGTTCTTC.

The V and J genes are TRBV7-8 and TRBJ2-7; D perhaps matches TRBD1 (6 bases). The CDR3 has 17 amino acids. V dropped 6 bases and J dropped 2 bases, with 23 bases sitting between them. The germline gives CDR1 SGHVS, CDR2 FQNEAQ. The CDR3: CASSRAFQGKATYEQYF. CDR3 DNA sequence: TGTGCCAGCAGTCGAGCCTTCCAGGGGAAAGCGACCTACGAGCAGTACTTC.

This clone was observed a few times. The CDR3 sequence: CAWLRGNTEAFF. In nucleotides, the CDR3 is TGTGCCTGGTTGAGGGGGAACACTGAAGCTTTCTTT. V is TRBV30 and J is TRBJ1-1, with D tentatively TRBD1 (5 bases). V dropped 5 bases and J dropped 1 base, with 8 bases sitting between them. The CDR3 sequence is 12 residues long. Germline loops: CDR1 GTSNPN, CDR2 SVGIG (reference sequence).

This chain links TRBV15 with TRBJ2-7; TRBD1 matches at 8 bases. The V gene end was trimmed by 5 bases and the J gene end by 2 bases; junction bases not matched to a gene: 11. This CDR3 comprises 16 residues. Germline CDR1 is LNHNV and CDR2 is YYDKDF (reference sequence). DNA for the CDR3: TGTGCCACCAGCCCTATAGACGGGACAGGCCCCTACGAGCAGTACTTC. Translation: CATSPIDGTGPYEQYF.

The chain joins TRBV29-1 to TRBJ1-1; 9 nucleotides match TRBD1. The CDR3 totals 16 residues. Trimming at V came to 4 bases and at J to 1 base, leaving 10 bases not matched to a gene. CDR1 is SQVTM and CDR2 is ANQGSEA in the germline V gene. CDR3 sequence (DNA): TGCAGCGTTGTTCGTTTACCGGGACAGGGGAACACTGAAGCTTTCTTT. It translates to CSVVRLPGQGNTEAFF.

Notes on this clone: Other DNA sequences in the same sample also yield this CDR3. The chain carries TRBV10-3 and TRBJ1-4; 10 bases are shared with TRBD1. The V segment lost 6 bases and the J segment 6 bases; nucleotides outside the gene matches: 1. CDR1 is ENHRY, CDR2 SYGVKD, per germline. The CDR3 consists of 13 residues. As DNA, the CDR3 is TGTGCCATCAGAGGGACAGGGGATGAAAAACTGTTTTTT. Protein sequence: CAIRGTGDEKLFF.